The 17 T cell receptor beta chains below were found in one sample sequenced in a study of blood T cell repertoires in COVID-19. Assay used: immunoSEQ multiplex PCR; TCRdb lists only in-frame clones, some missing. The data show about 110,000 clones, around 79% seen once. Specimen: peripheral blood. The receptors originated from an older man with active or convalescent COVID-19.

The chain has TRBV18 and TRBJ2-3; maybe TRBD2 (6 bases). V was pared by 6 bases and J by 7 bases, with 14 bases between. Germline loops: CDR1 KGHSH, CDR2 LQKENI. There are 13 residues in the CDR3. CDR3 amino acids: CASSPGLRNTQYF. The CDR3, as DNA: TGTGCCAGCTCTCCGGGACTGCGTAATACGCAGTATTTT.

This clone was detected only once. The J gene is TRBJ2-1, the V gene TRBV19; 10 nucleotides line up with TRBD1. The CDR3 totals 15 residues. Trimming took 3 bases from V and 7 from J; bases not matched to a gene: 6. CDR1 is LNHDA and CDR2 is SQIVND in the germline V gene (reference sequence). The CDR3 bases are TGTGCCAGTAGTATCCAGACAGGGGGCGTAAATGAGCAGTTCTTC. Translating it yields CASSIQTGGVNEQFF.

This clone was observed a handful of times. The chain carries TRBV9 and TRBJ1-2, with a possible D match to TRBD1 (6 bases). The CDR3 extends over 13 amino acids. V gave up 5 bases and J gave up 0 bases, with 8 bases separating them. CDR1 is SGDLS, CDR2 YYNGEE, per germline. The CDR3 sequence: CASSTGSNYGYTF. The DNA for the CDR3 is TGTGCCAGCAGTACAGGGTCTAACTATGGCTACACCTTC.

The rearrangement joins TRBV6-2 or TRBV6-3 to TRBJ2-7; 7 bases agree with TRBD2. V gave up 4 bases and J gave up 4 bases; unmatched junction bases: 1. This CDR3 contains 12 residues. Germline-derived CDR1 and CDR2 are MNHEY and SVGEGT. CDR3 in amino acids: CASSLGGYEQYF. CDR3 nucleotides: TGTGCCAGCAGTTTGGGGGGGTACGAGCAGTACTTC.

This clone was counted a few times. The J gene is TRBJ2-3, the V gene TRBV6-1; 8 bases match TRBD1. The CDR3 consists of 15 residues. Trimming removed 2 bases from V and 0 bases from J; junction bases left unmatched: 1. Per the germline V gene, CDR1 is MNHNS and CDR2 is SASEGT. The CDR3 spells CASSEWDRSTDTQYF. In DNA, the CDR3 is TGTGCCAGCAGTGAATGGGACAGGAGCACAGATACGCAGTATTTT.

The chain employs TRBV6-1 and TRBJ2-3, with 7 bases lining up with TRBD2. Germline V lookup: CDR1 MNHNS, CDR2 SASEGT. V trimming: 0 bases; J trimming: 5 bases; junction bases outside the gene matches: 14. CDR3 length: 18 residues. The CDR3 sequence is CASSEASSGFARGDTQYF. CDR3 bases: TGTGCCAGCAGTGAAGCTAGTAGCGGGTTTGCTCGGGGAGATACGCAGTATTTT.

The gene calls are TRBV30 and TRBJ1-5, with 8 bases aligning to TRBD1. This CDR3 is built from 15 residues. The trim removed 1 base at V and 6 bases at J, leaving 8 bases unmatched. Germline V gene data show CDR1 as GTSNPN and CDR2 as SVGIG (reference sequence). CDR3 region: CAWSGQGIAGQPQHF. The CDR3 DNA follows: TGTGCCTGGAGTGGACAGGGGATTGCGGGTCAGCCCCAGCATTTT.

The chain has TRBV6-1 and TRBJ1-5; D might be TRBD1 (6 bases). With 0 bases removed from V and 7 bases from J, the gap between germline ends came to 16 bases. Germline V CDR1 and CDR2: MNHNS, SASEGT. This CDR3 has 16 residues. CDR3 protein: CASSEAFTGSGQPQHF. The CDR3 nucleotides read TGTGCCAGCAGTGAAGCTTTTACAGGGTCTGGGCAGCCCCAGCATTTT.

The V and J genes are TRBV6-5 and TRBJ1-5, with D possibly matching TRBD1 (5 bases). Trimming stripped 6 bases from V and 7 bases from J, with 13 bases between. The germline V gene has CDR1 MNHEY and CDR2 SVGAGI. The CDR3 extends over 13 amino acids. This CDR3 reads CASRLSRVQPQHF. The CDR3 DNA reads TGTGCCAGCAGGCTTTCCAGGGTACAGCCCCAGCATTTT.

V gene TRBV2 combines with J gene TRBJ2-5, with TRBD1 matching 9 bases. Germline V lookup: CDR1 SNHLY, CDR2 FYNNEI. Germline trimming cut 6 bases from V and 5 bases from J; bases unmatched to any gene: 4. The CDR3 is 13 amino acids. DNA of the CDR3: TGTGCCAGCAGCCCTGACAGGGGGGAGACCCAGTACTTC. This translates into CASSPDRGETQYF.

J is TRBJ1-2 and V is TRBV6-5, with 8 bases fitting TRBD1. CDR3 length equals 14 residues. The germline gives CDR1 MNHEY, CDR2 SVGAGI. Trimming took 3 bases from V and 5 from J; bases not matched to a gene: 5. The CDR3 DNA sequence: TGTGCCAGCAGTTATCGGGACAGGCCATATGGCTACACCTTC. As protein: CASSYRDRPYGYTF.

This chain uses TRBV6-1 with TRBJ1-1, with D perhaps TRBD1 (5 bases). This CDR3 region has 15 residues. With 2 bases removed from V and 4 bases from J, the gap between germline ends came to 14 bases. From germline, CDR1 is MNHNS and CDR2 SASEGT. CDR3 sequence reads: CASSERWGGGTEAFF. CDR3 DNA: TGTGCCAGCAGTGAACGGTGGGGGGGAGGCACTGAAGCTTTCTTT.

The chain has TRBV7-2 and TRBJ1-3, with 7 bases identical to TRBD1. This CDR3 spans 15 amino acids. Germline V gives CDR1 SGHTA, CDR2 FQGNSA. With V trimmed by 3 bases and J by 3 bases, 5 bases remained unmatched. CDR3 sequence: CASSLQQGIGNTIYF. In DNA, the CDR3 is TGTGCCAGCAGCTTGCAACAGGGGATTGGAAACACCATATATTTT.

This clone was counted a single time. The chain recombines TRBV5-8 with TRBJ2-1; 7 bases line up with TRBD1. CDR3 length: 15 residues. V dropped 0 bases and J dropped 6; count of bases not matched to a gene: 6. Germline-derived CDR1 and CDR2 are SGHTS and YDEGEE. The CDR3 loop reads CASSLGTGTSNEQFF. CDR3 bases: TGTGCCAGCAGCTTGGGGACAGGCACTAGCAATGAGCAGTTCTTC.

This rearrangement joins TRBV6-1 to TRBJ1-5; no clear D. The CDR3 totals 12 residues. V lost 3 bases, J lost 11 bases, and 11 bases lay in between. Per germline, CDR1 MNHNS and CDR2 SASEGT. The CDR3 DNA reads TGTGCCAGCAGTGATGCAAATCGGGCCCAGCATTTT. Its translation is CASSDANRAQHF.

The chain carries TRBV7-9 and TRBJ2-5, with D maybe TRBD1 (5 bases). CDR1 is SEHNR and CDR2 is FQNEAQ in the germline V gene (reference sequence). This CDR3 region has 12 residues. V was shortened by 5 bases and J by 9 bases, with 13 bases between the two germline ends. The CDR3 coding sequence is TGTGCCAGCAGCCCCGACAGCCGGGCCCAGTACTTC. Translated, it gives CASSPDSRAQYF.

This clone was seen a handful of times. The J gene is TRBJ1-2, the V gene TRBV5-4; D uncertain. The CDR3 is made up of 14 amino acids. Trimming removed 1 base from V and 8 bases from J, with 15 bases in between. Germline values: CDR1 SGHNT, CDR2 YYREEE (reference sequence). Written as DNA, the CDR3 is TGTGCCAGCAGCTTGAGAGGAGGTCCCTCGGGCTACACCTTC. Translation gives CASSLRGGPSGYTF.